Following are 2 T cell receptor beta chains from one sample sequenced in a study of shared T cell receptors in the human thymus. Here immunoSEQ multiplex PCR was the method, and the copy in TCRdb shows in-frame clones only, minus some. The sample records 700,000 to 750,000 clones, 70% to 90% being singletons. This sample was also put to use in a study of human thymus T cells.

The sequenced sample was thymocytes. These receptors originate from a girl under two years old with a congenital heart defect.

CDR3 region: CASSLAGARAGELFF. The CDR3 nucleotides read TGTGCCAGCAGCTTAGCGGGAGCGCGGGCCGGGGAGCTGTTTTTT. This chain connects TRBV7-8 to TRBJ2-2; TRBD2 is a possible D gene (5 bases). V lost 0 bases and J 6 bases, leaving 11 bases between the germline ends. CDR1 is SGHVS and CDR2 is FQNEAQ in the germline V gene. The CDR3 has 15 residues.

The gene calls are TRBV29-1 and TRBJ1-2; D not resolved. The CDR3 contains 13 residues. V was pared by 0 bases and J by 8 bases, with 13 bases between. Germline values: CDR1 SQVTM, CDR2 ANQGSEA. The CDR3 protein is CSVEDRQSRGYTF. The CDR3 DNA reads as TGCAGCGTTGAAGATCGACAATCCCGGGGCTACACCTTC.